A single T cell receptor (beta chain) is shown here with its context. This clonotype was seen a few times. Its antigen is currently not known. It has no much larger one-base neighbor in the sample; base qualities were not kept. The sample's time point, from its label and the paper: patch test 1, 2 weeks after DPC sensitization. The treatment or condition tag for this specimen amounts to: therapeutic diphenylcyclopropenone sensitization with weekly scalp DPC. Blood at each patch-test visit was drawn before the patch test was applied. To be eligible, patients had to be aged 18 to 70, diagnosed with alopecia and judged suitable for DPC therapy, while pregnant patients were excluded. Unfractionated whole blood was collected in Tempus Blood RNA tubes, and total RNA was extracted from that blood. The data belong to a study of human T cells and chemical hapten exposure (dated by TCRdb to 2020 to 2023). In terms of the full investigation: For sensitization, 2% DPC in acetone was applied to a roughly 2 cm by roughly 2 cm area of upper inner arm skin. The patient cohort, mostly female, included alopecia areata with under or over 50% scalp involvement, alopecia totalis and alopecia universalis. Blood for TCR sequencing was provided by twenty-nine alopecia patients at one to four time points (pre-sensitization, 2, 6 and 24 weeks). The libraries were sequenced as a pool, and the TCR yield per sample differed mostly because of small variations in library volumes within the pool. This study followed changes in the peripheral blood TCR repertoire in vivo during primary and secondary sensitization of alopecia patients to the hapten diphenylcyclopropenone (DPC). Blood was sampled from patients pre-sensitization (week 0) and at 2, 6 and about 24 weeks after DPC sensitization. Patch testing was performed on the upper back with Finn chambers containing 0.01% DPC, and the patch tests were scored after 6 days according to International Contact Dermatitis Research Group standards. Patients additionally received weekly therapeutic DPC doses to the scalp throughout the approximately 22-week study period. On the study overall, not on this receptor specifically: No change with DPC sensitization was found in the number of TCRs above 1 in 1000 frequency, and no evidence of global repertoire structure alterations was found. All patients had alopecia, a presumed autoimmune disease, so their immune response might differ from that of healthy individuals. Significantly more large CDR3 similarity clusters were formed by expanded TCRs than by pre-sensitization or healthy control sets, consistent with antigen-driven responses. A positive correlation was found between the number of PT1 expanded TCRs and patch test score, with significance reached at thresholds 8, 16 and 32 but not 4. After repeated subsampling, the strength of the expansion versus patch-test correlation and the threshold at which it became significant changed.

Libraries came from RACE. The sample was run on a NextSeq 500. Library preparation attached unique molecular identifiers to individual cDNA molecules for quantitative, reproducible TCR counting. From each blood RNA sample, both TCR alpha and TCR beta chains were sequenced. The authors' pipeline ran thus. Samples had a median of 95,638 TCRs, with a range from about 20,000 to 690,600. V, J and CDR3 annotation of the TCR reads was performed with the Decombinator software suite. Every sample was subsampled to the same number of TCRs (28,000) for the PS versus PT1 abundance plots. Expanded TCRs were defined as absent before sensitization and observed at least eight times at the 2-week time point. TCRdb's own reprocessing of the public reads used fastp at Q25 and MiXCR and kept productive beta chains. Entries that share a CDR3 protein sequence are merged under the most common genes and DNA. Clone size and V and J calls follow TCRdb, not the original study. The sample yields some 82,000 distinct CDR3 sequences; about 10% were counted once. About 4% of the sample lies in the top ten.

Reading from cysteine to phenylalanine, the CDR3 counts 14 amino acids. The sequence is cut down to CDR3 DNA, 42 bases in frame from base 1. V and J are truncated by 3 bases and 0 bases respectively, leaving an intervening sequence of 10 bases. From the germline V gene, CDR1 is SGHDT and CDR2 is YYEEEE. The TCR was taken from a woman aged 45-60 years with alopecia areata. Some clones in this sample may be carry-over from other donors' samples. The V gene is TRBV5-6 and the J gene is TRBJ2-7; the D segment cannot be called with confidence. This sample comprised whole blood, obtained in connection with sensitization to the hapten diphenylcyclopropenone (DPC). At the DNA level, the sequence is TGTGCCAGCAGCTCAGACCGCATCTCCTACGAGCAGTACTTC. This codes for CASSSDRISYEQYF.